What follows are 19 T cell receptor beta chains derived from one specimen sequenced in a study of HIV-infected patients and healthy controls. The repertoire came from unfractionated whole blood and reflected all unsorted peripheral T cells. 500 ng RNA was reverse transcribed with alpha and beta constant-region primers. Alpha and beta chain libraries were made separately by chain-specific third strand synthesis with multiplexing indices. TCRdb itself ran the 5' RACE reads through MiXCR, one entry per CDR3 protein. This table has approximately 9,700 distinct CDR3 sequences, about 5.2% appearing once. The sample consisted of blood, taken before antiretroviral therapy. The receptor source for this set is an adult with HIV infection.

There are many counts of this clonotype. The chain has TRBV3-1 and TRBJ2-7; possibly TRBD1 for D (5 bases). CDR3 length: 15 amino acids. Germline CDR1 and CDR2: LGHDT and YNNKEL (reference sequence). The germline V and J ends were trimmed by 3 bases and 2 bases, with 14 bases remaining between them. The CDR3 here is CASSHSAGYAYEQYF. The CDR3 coding sequence is TGTGCCAGCAGCCACTCGGCAGGGTATGCCTACGAGCAGTACTTC.

The table lists this clonotype with many counts. The chain links TRBV11-2 to TRBJ2-1, with 8 bases identical to TRBD1. CDR1 is SGHAT and CDR2 is FQNNGV in the germline V gene. This CDR3 region has 14 residues. Unmatched junction bases numbered 11, after V lost 7 bases and J lost 9 bases. The CDR3 is CASIDPGQGTEQFF. CDR3 DNA sequence: TGTGCCAGCATCGACCCAGGACAGGGTACTGAGCAGTTCTTC. Filled out from reference TRBV11-2 and TRBJ2-1, the complete variable domain reads EAGVAQSPRYKIIEKRQSVAFWCNPISGHATLYWYQQILGQGPKLLIQFQNNGVVDDSQLPKDRFSAERLKGVDSTLKIQPAKLEDSAVYLCASIDPGQGTEQFFGPGTRLTVL.

There are many counts of this clonotype. This chain links TRBV10-3 with TRBJ2-5; either TRBD1 or TRBD2 may fit D (6 bases each). The length of the CDR3 is 15 residues. Germline assignment: CDR1 ENHRY and CDR2 SYGVKD. Trimming shortened V by 8 bases and J by 5 bases, and 21 bases separated the two germline ends. The CDR3 nucleotides are TGTGCCATCGCCTCGGGGGCCGGACCCGGGGAGACCCAGTACTTC. This gives the protein CAIASGAGPGETQYF.

This clonotype was detected many times. The rearrangement joins TRBV7-8 to TRBJ1-6; TRBD1 is a possible D gene (5 bases). The germline V gene encodes CDR1 SGHVS and CDR2 FQNEAQ. There are 13 residues in the CDR3. Trimming took 0 bases from V and 18 from J, leaving 15 bases between them. The CDR3 DNA is TGTGCCAGCAGCTTAGCAATAGGAGACAGCCCCCACTTT. This translates into CASSLAIGDSPHF.

This clonotype appeared many times. The V and J genes are TRBV27 and TRBJ2-1; TRBD2 matches at 8 bases. The CDR3 covers 16 residues. The J segment lost 6 bases and the V segment lost 3 bases, leaving 10 bases of the junction unmatched. Per germline, CDR1 MNHEY and CDR2 SMNVEV (reference sequence). CDR3 coding DNA: TGTGCCAGCAGTTTGGGGAGGTTAGCGGGGTCCAATGAGCAGTTCTTC. Translated: CASSLGRLAGSNEQFF.

This clonotype was detected ten times or more. This sequence joins TRBV20-1 and TRBJ2-3, with 10 positions matching TRBD1. Germline CDR1 is DFQATT and CDR2 is SNEGSKA (reference sequence). This CDR3 region has 17 residues. Germline trimming cut 1 base from V and 4 bases from J; bases unmatched to any gene: 11. CDR3 sequence: CSARATWDRGIADTQYF. The DNA for the CDR3 is TGCAGTGCTAGAGCTACTTGGGACAGGGGTATCGCAGATACGCAGTATTTT.

This clonotype was counted many times. This chain connects TRBV19 to TRBJ2-2; 11 bases fit TRBD2. CDR1 is LNHDA and CDR2 is SQIVND in the germline V gene (reference sequence). The V gene end was trimmed by 7 bases and the J gene end by 1 base; junction bases not matched to a gene: 5. CDR3 length: 16 amino acids. CDR3 region: CASTTSGGLNTGELFF. The CDR3, as DNA: TGTGCCAGTACTACTAGCGGGGGCCTGAACACCGGGGAGCTGTTTTTT.

This clonotype is medium-sized (0.01 to 0.1%) by share. The rearrangement links TRBV4-1 to TRBJ2-1; maybe TRBD1 (5 bases). Germline V gives CDR1 MGHRA, CDR2 YSYEKL. CDR3 length: 14 amino acids. The ends were cut back, 3 bases at V and 2 bases at J, with 8 bases in the middle. The CDR3 DNA follows: TGCGCCAGCAGCCACAGGGAAACCTACAATGAGCAGTTCTTC. It codes for CASSHRETYNEQFF.

In its sample, this clonotype was seen many times. The gene calls are TRBV19 and TRBJ2-2; 10 positions match TRBD1. The CDR3 covers 17 residues. Unmatched junction bases numbered 7, after V lost 6 bases and J lost 0 bases. From germline, CDR1 is LNHDA and CDR2 SQIVND (reference sequence). Here the CDR3 reads CASRPGQGLPNTGELFF. The CDR3 DNA sequence: TGTGCCAGTAGACCGGGACAGGGGCTACCGAACACCGGGGAGCTGTTTTTT.

At least ten counts were recorded for this clonotype. The rearrangement uses TRBV11-2 and TRBJ2-1; 13 nucleotides align to TRBD2. This CDR3 spans 15 amino acids. The V segment lost 5 bases and the J segment 8 bases; nucleotides outside the gene matches: 6. The germline V gene has CDR1 SGHAT and CDR2 FQNNGV. CDR3 sequence: CASSQTSGGLYEQFF. CDR3 bases: TGTGCCAGCAGCCAGACTAGCGGGGGGTTATATGAGCAGTTCTTC.

This clonotype is termed medium-sized (0.01 to 0.1%). The V call is TRBV28, the J call TRBJ1-1; maybe TRBD1 (5 bases). V gave up 2 bases and J gave up 2 bases, with 9 bases separating them. Germline CDR1 is MDHEN and CDR2 is SYDVKM. The CDR3 consists of 14 residues. CDR3: CASSLGRGNTEAFF. The CDR3 bases are TGTGCCAGCAGTTTAGGGAGGGGAAACACTGAAGCTTTCTTT. Looking up the rest from reference TRBV28 and TRBJ1-1 gives the full variable domain: DVKVTQSSRYLVKRTGEKVFLECVQDMDHENMFWYRQDPGLGLRLIYFSYDVKMKEKGDIPEGYSVSREKKERFSLILESASTNQTSMYLCASSLGRGNTEAFFGQGTRLTVV.

This clonotype was seen repeatedly, ten times or more. The chain carries TRBV7-9 and TRBJ1-1; the D is unclear. This CDR3 has 12 amino acids. With 1 base removed from V and 4 bases from J, the gap between germline ends came to 4 bases. CDR1 is SEHNR and CDR2 is FQNEAQ in the germline V gene (reference sequence). The CDR3 protein is CASSLGATEAFF. CDR3 coding DNA: TGTGCCAGCAGCTTAGGCGCCACTGAAGCTTTCTTT.

This clonotype was observed at least ten times. J is TRBJ1-5 and V is TRBV5-1, with 9 bases identical to TRBD1. Germline-derived CDR1 and CDR2 are SGHRS and YFSETQ. V dropped 1 base and J dropped 5; count of bases not matched to a gene: 4. The CDR3 covers 15 residues. The DNA for the CDR3 is TGCGCCAGCAGCTTGTCTGGGACAGGGTATCAGCCCCAGCATTTT. Its protein is CASSLSGTGYQPQHF. Filled out from reference TRBV5-1 and TRBJ1-5, the complete variable domain reads KAGVTQTPRYLIKTRGQQVTLSCSPISGHRSVSWYQQTPGQGLQFLFEYFSETQRNKGNFPGRFSGRQFSNSRSEMNVSTLELGDSALYLCASSLSGTGYQPQHFGDGTRLSIL.

This clonotype was detected only a few times. The CDR3 region has the DNA TGTGCCTGGAGACAAGGCTTAAGCACAGATACGCAGTATTTT. Its protein is CAWRQGLSTDTQYF. V and J are TRBV30 and TRBJ2-3; D is uncertain. The CDR3 loop spans 14 amino acids. Germline V gene lookup returns CDR1 GTSNPN and CDR2 SVGIG (reference sequence). V lost 3 bases to trimming and J lost 0 bases, with 10 bases between them.

This clonotype has at least ten counts. The rearrangement joins TRBV6-2 or TRBV6-3 to TRBJ2-1, with 10 bases identical to TRBD1. The CDR3 sequence is 16 residues long. V lost 4 bases to trimming and J lost 9 bases; unmatched junction nucleotides: 12. Germline V gives CDR1 MNHEY, CDR2 SVGEGT. The chain's CDR3 is CASSSLRTGGSSEQFF. Written as DNA, the CDR3 is TGTGCCAGCAGTTCCTTACGGACAGGGGGTTCTAGTGAGCAGTTCTTC.

The sample holds many counts of this clonotype. V is TRBV5-4 and J is TRBJ2-1, with 13 bases matching TRBD2. Germline lookup yields CDR1 SGHNT and CDR2 YYREEE (reference sequence). Trimming removed 4 bases from V and 4 bases from J; junction bases left unmatched: 5. The CDR3 covers 16 residues. CDR3 sequence: CASSPGLAGEYNEQFF. CDR3 DNA: TGTGCCAGCAGCCCCGGACTAGCGGGAGAGTACAATGAGCAGTTCTTC.

In its sample, this clonotype is medium-sized (0.01 to 0.1%). The chain has TRBV15 and TRBJ2-1; tentatively, D is TRBD1 (8 bases). Germline loops: CDR1 LNHNV, CDR2 YYDKDF (reference sequence). Trimming removed 5 bases at V and 9 bases at J, with 17 bases between. The CDR3 length is 14 residues. CDR3 amino acids: CATSVDRGGGEQFF. The CDR3 DNA sequence: TGTGCCACCAGCGTAGACAGGGGCGGGGGTGAGCAGTTCTTC. Full variable domain (outside the CDR3, taken from reference TRBV15 and TRBJ2-1): DAMVIQNPRYQVTQFGKPVTLSCSQTLNHNVMYWYQQKSSQAPKLLFHYYDKDFNNEADTPDNFQSRRPNTSFCFLDIRSPGLGDTAMYLCATSVDRGGGEQFFGPGTRLTVL.

This clonotype came up many times. V gene TRBV6-5 combines with J gene TRBJ1-5; D is possibly TRBD1 (5 bases). This CDR3 has 13 amino acids. Per germline, CDR1 MNHEY and CDR2 SVGAGI. V was pared by 5 bases and J by 7 bases, with 12 bases between. This CDR3 reads CASSQGTHQPQHF. CDR3 in DNA: TGTGCCAGCAGTCAGGGTACTCACCAGCCCCAGCATTTT.

By proportion, this clonotype is medium-sized. The rearrangement links TRBV7-8 to TRBJ2-5; no clear D gene. The CDR3 is 15 amino acids. V gave up 1 base and J gave up 5 bases, with 14 bases separating them. Germline loops: CDR1 SGHVS, CDR2 FQNEAQ. CDR3 nucleotide sequence: TGTGCCAGCAGCTTAGTGCTCGAAGGGCGGGAGACCCAGTACTTC. Translating gives CASSLVLEGRETQYF.